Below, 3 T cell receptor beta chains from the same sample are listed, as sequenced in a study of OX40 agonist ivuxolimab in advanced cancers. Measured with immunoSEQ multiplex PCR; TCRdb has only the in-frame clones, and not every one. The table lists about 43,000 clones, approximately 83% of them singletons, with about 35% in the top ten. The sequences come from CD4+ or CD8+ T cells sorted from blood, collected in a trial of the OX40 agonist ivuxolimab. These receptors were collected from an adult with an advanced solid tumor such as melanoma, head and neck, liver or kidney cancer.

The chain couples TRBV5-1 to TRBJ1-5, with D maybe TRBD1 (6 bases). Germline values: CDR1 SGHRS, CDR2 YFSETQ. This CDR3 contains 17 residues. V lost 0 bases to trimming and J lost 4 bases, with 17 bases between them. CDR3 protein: CASSLGGGPTHNQPQHF. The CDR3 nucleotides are TGCGCCAGCAGCTTGGGTGGGGGCCCCACCCATAATCAGCCCCAGCATTTT.

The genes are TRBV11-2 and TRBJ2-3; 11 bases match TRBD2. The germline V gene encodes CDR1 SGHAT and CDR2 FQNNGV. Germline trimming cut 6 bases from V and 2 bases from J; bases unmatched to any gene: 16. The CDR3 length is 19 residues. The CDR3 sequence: CASSQGGARLAGPTDTQYF. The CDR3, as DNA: TGTGCCAGCAGTCAAGGCGGGGCCCGACTAGCGGGACCCACAGATACGCAGTATTTT.

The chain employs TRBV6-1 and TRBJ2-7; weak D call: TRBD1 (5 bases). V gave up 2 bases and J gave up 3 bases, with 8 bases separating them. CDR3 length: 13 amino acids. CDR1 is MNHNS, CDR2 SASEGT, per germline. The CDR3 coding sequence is TGTGCCAGCAGTGAACAGGGCCTCTACGAGCAGTACTTC. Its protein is CASSEQGLYEQYF.